This TCR beta chain was captured by sequencing in a study of blood T cells in healthy people across ages. Next came a second PCR, run for roughly 6 to 11 cycles, which used a sample-barcoded 5' primer along with a J-beta primer mix. In TCRdb, the 5' RACE reads were re-called with MiXCR into one record per CDR3 protein. Counted here are 1.5 million to 2 million distinct CDR3 sequences, just under 50% occurring once; the ten biggest clones make up approximately 2.1%. Germline lookup yields CDR1 SGHKS and CDR2 YYEKEE (reference sequence). The CDR3 sequence is 16 residues long. J lost 7 bases, V lost 4 bases, and 13 bases had no gene match.

This sequence was found in a woman between 40 and 50 years old in good health. The specimen sequenced was blood. The chain joins TRBV5-5 to TRBJ2-3, with TRBD1 matching 9 bases. The CDR3 sequence is CASSLAMGQGIHTQYF. Here the CDR3 DNA reads TGTGCCAGCAGCCTTGCTATGGGACAGGGAATCCATACGCAGTATTTT.